Shown below are 14 T cell receptor beta chains from a single sample sequenced in a study of T cell responses to AZD1222 COVID-19 vaccine. Sequencing used immunoSEQ multiplex PCR; TCRdb keeps in-frame clones, though not all of them. The table includes 85,000 to 100,000 clones, more than 80% detected once. The sequenced sample was peripheral blood, obtained on day 0 of AZD1222 vaccination. These receptors were obtained from an adult in good health.

The chain carries TRBV10-3 and TRBJ2-7, with D perhaps matching TRBD1 (5 bases). V was trimmed by 4 bases and J by 1 base, leaving 11 bases between them. Germline loops: CDR1 ENHRY, CDR2 SYGVKD. This CDR3 spans 14 amino acids. The DNA of the CDR3 is TGTGCCATCAGTGTAAAGACAGTTTCCTACGAGCAGTACTTC. This encodes CAISVKTVSYEQYF.

The rearrangement joins TRBV19 to TRBJ2-1; no clear D gene. Germline V gene lookup returns CDR1 LNHDA and CDR2 SQIVND (reference sequence). This CDR3 has 14 residues. With 3 bases removed from V and 2 bases from J, the gap between germline ends came to 8 bases. The CDR3 is CASSIWGTYNEQFF. The CDR3, as DNA: TGTGCCAGTAGTATCTGGGGAACCTACAATGAGCAGTTCTTC.

The V call is TRBV3-1 (or the pseudogene TRBV3-2), the J call TRBJ2-2; the match to TRBD1 covers 7 bases. CDR1 and CDR2 from the germline V gene are LGHDT and YNNKEL (reference sequence). V dropped 1 base and J dropped 6; count of bases not matched to a gene: 2. The CDR3 consists of 14 residues. The CDR3: CASSQGDRAGELFF. In DNA, the CDR3 is TGTGCCAGCAGCCAAGGAGACAGGGCCGGGGAGCTGTTTTTT.

The rearrangement joins TRBV5-4 to TRBJ1-1; D remains unclear. CDR1 is SGHNT, CDR2 YYREEE, per germline (reference sequence). Deletions cut 4 bases from V and 1 base from J, with 11 bases between. The CDR3 length is 14 residues. CDR3 sequence: CASSLNRGNTEAFF. In nucleotides, the CDR3 is TGTGCCAGCAGCCTAAATCGGGGGAACACTGAAGCTTTCTTT.

The rearrangement uses TRBV15 and TRBJ1-5; weak D call: TRBD1 (5 bases). Germline CDR1 is LNHNV and CDR2 is YYDKDF (reference sequence). The V end lost 9 bases, the J end lost 6 bases, and 15 bases lay between the germline ends. This CDR3 has 13 residues. The CDR3 loop is CATTAGLGQPQHF. CDR3 bases: TGTGCCACGACAGCAGGGCTGGGTCAGCCCCAGCATTTT.

The rearrangement uses TRBV7-2 and TRBJ2-2; D is possibly TRBD1 (5 bases). This CDR3 is 17 amino acids long. From germline, CDR1 is SGHTA and CDR2 FQGNSA. V lost 5 bases, J lost 0 bases, and 16 bases lay in between. CDR3 nucleotides: TGTGCCAGCAGCCAGACCCGACAGCTAGCGAACACCGGGGAGCTGTTTTTT. It translates to CASSQTRQLANTGELFF.

This chain uses TRBV3-1 (or the pseudogene TRBV3-2) with TRBJ1-6, with D perhaps matching TRBD1 (5 bases). Per the germline V gene, CDR1 is LGHDT and CDR2 is YNNKEL (reference sequence). The V end was cut by 0 bases, the J end by 13 bases, with 13 bases between. The CDR3 has 14 residues. CDR3 in DNA: TGTGCCAGCAGCCAAGATGGGACTCTCTCGCCCCTCCACTTT. This sequence encodes CASSQDGTLSPLHF.

The V call is TRBV5-5, the J call TRBJ1-1, with D unresolved. This CDR3 comprises 15 residues. CDR1 and CDR2 from the germline V gene are SGHKS and YYEKEE (reference sequence). V was shortened by 5 bases and J by 1 base, with 15 bases between the two germline ends. The CDR3 spells CASSSVAGGNTEAFF. CDR3 DNA sequence: TGTGCCAGCAGTTCGGTCGCGGGTGGGAACACTGAAGCTTTCTTT. The variable domain in full, with the rest retrieved from reference TRBV5-5 and TRBJ1-1, is DAGVTQSPTHLIKTRGQQVTLRCSPISGHKSVSWYQQVLGQGPQFIFQYYEKEERGRGNFPDRFSARQFPNYSSELNVNALLLGDSALYLCASSSVAGGNTEAFFGQGTRLTVV.

The chain recombines TRBV4-1 with TRBJ2-3; D is uncertain. The germline CDR1 and CDR2 sequences are MGHRA and YSYEKL. V lost 0 bases, J lost 2 bases, and 18 bases lay in between. There are 18 residues in the CDR3. This chain's CDR3 is CASSQEYLTPGVTDTQYF. The CDR3 DNA sequence: TGCGCCAGCAGCCAAGAGTATCTTACACCTGGGGTCACAGATACGCAGTATTTT.

The gene calls are TRBV7-3 and TRBJ2-5; maybe TRBD1 (5 bases). V gave up 2 bases and J gave up 2 bases, with 6 bases separating them. In germline, CDR1 is SGHTA, CDR2 FQGTGA. The CDR3 is made up of 13 amino acids. For the CDR3, the DNA is TGTGCCAGCAGCTTAGACAGACAAGAGACCCAGTACTTC. Its protein product is CASSLDRQETQYF.

The chain has TRBV5-1 and TRBJ2-7; D possibly corresponds to TRBD1 (6 bases). Between the trimmed V and J ends, which lost 4 bases and 3 bases, there was a span of 11 bases. The CDR3 runs to 13 residues. The germline gives CDR1 SGHRS, CDR2 YFSETQ. The CDR3 bases are TGCGCCAGCAGCCCCGACAGGTACTACGAGCAGTACTTC. Amino acids: CASSPDRYYEQYF. The variable domain in full, completed from reference TRBV5-1 and TRBJ2-7, reads KAGVTQTPRYLIKTRGQQVTLSCSPISGHRSVSWYQQTPGQGLQFLFEYFSETQRNKGNFPGRFSGRQFSNSRSEMNVSTLELGDSALYLCASSPDRYYEQYFGPGTRLTVT.

The gene calls are TRBV20-1 and TRBJ1-2; possible D gene TRBD1, 5 bases. The V end was cut by 3 bases, the J end by 8 bases, with 16 bases between. The CDR3 runs 13 residues. CDR1 is DFQATT, CDR2 SNEGSKA, per germline (reference sequence). The CDR3 bases are TGCAGTGCTAGTCACAACCAGGGAGTAGGCTACACCTTC. It encodes CSASHNQGVGYTF.

The chain uses TRBV10-3 and TRBJ2-2, with D possibly being TRBD1 or TRBD2 (5 bases each). The CDR3 consists of 17 residues. The V gene's germline CDR1 is ENHRY and CDR2 SYGVKD. V was cut by 8 bases and J by 2 bases, with 21 bases left in between. DNA for the CDR3: TGTGCCATCGCCCCGGGACCCGTTCTTACAAACACCGGGGAGCTGTTTTTT. Encoded protein: CAIAPGPVLTNTGELFF.

V and J are TRBV27 and TRBJ1-6, with TRBD1 matching 8 bases. V lost 5 bases to trimming and J lost 9 bases; unmatched junction nucleotides: 9. This CDR3 has 15 residues. Looked up from germline, CDR1 is MNHEY and CDR2 is SMNVEV (reference sequence). The CDR3 loop reads CASSLSTGAGSPLHF. The CDR3 DNA sequence: TGTGCCAGCAGTCTCTCGACAGGGGCAGGTTCACCCCTCCACTTT.